This T cell receptor beta chain is from a study of cytomegalovirus exposure and HLA in healthy donors. Overall study context: The same platform as the approximately 660 first-cohort repertoires was used for the roughly 130 validation repertoires, a later analysis reported. General study points: Whilst most TCR sequences proved rare, a subset of public TCRs occurred across many donors. Reports described diagnosis of cytomegalovirus status by the classifier as highly specific and sensitive. According to the study, 160 or so TCR beta chains were cytomegalovirus-associated.

Of note for this clone: What it binds is unknown.

The CDR3 loop spans 13 amino acids. Germline CDR1 is MDHEN and CDR2 is SYDVKM. The V end lost 6 bases, the J end lost 4 bases, and 12 bases lay between the germline ends. Assay: immunoSEQ multiplex PCR; the TCRdb copy retains only in-frame clones and omits some. The repertoire holds roughly 130,000 clones, 80% to 90% seen once, with roughly 1.4% in the top ten. The receptor's source is a woman aged 30 to 39 in good health and CMV-seronegative. The chain uses TRBV28 and TRBJ1-1, with D maybe TRBD1 (6 bases). The source material was PBMCs. The DNA for the CDR3 is TGTGCCAGCAGCCAACCAGGGGTCACTGAAGCTTTCTTT. Protein: CASSQPGVTEAFF.